This TCR beta chain was recorded in a study of early T cells in non-severe SARS-CoV-2 infection. The V gene lost 2 bases and the J gene lost 5 bases, with 15 bases spanning the gap. CDR1 is MNHEY and CDR2 is SVGAGI in the germline V gene. CDR3 length: 15 residues. Each CDR3 protein is one row after TCRdb ran MiXCR on the 5' RACE reads. The sample yields approximately 48,000 distinct CDR3 sequences, roughly 6.5% seen once. This clonotype has a single count. A read error is possible here, since a much larger clone lies one base away. The TCR sequence derives from an adult who was a healthcare worker with PCR-confirmed SARS-CoV-2 infection or an uninfected control (not recorded which). This rearrangement joins TRBV6-5 to TRBJ1-2, with D perhaps matching TRBD1 (6 bases). The specimen was whole blood, collected at baseline. CDR3 region: CASSYGAGARYGYTF. CDR3 DNA: TGTGCCAGCAGTTACGGCGCAGGGGCCAGATATGGCTACACCTTC.